The 14 T cell receptor beta chains presented below share a single source sample, sequenced in a study of T cells in Graves' hyperthyroidism and ophthalmopathy. Amplified TCR beta CDR3 regions came from RNA transcripts. First-round RT-PCR of the TCR CDR3 relied on the HTBI primer set. TCRdb redid the calling of the multiplex PCR reads with MiXCR, one entry per CDR3 protein. The sample has 300,000 to 350,000 distinct CDR3 sequences; 16% are singletons. Sequenced material: blood. These receptors all come from a man aged 30 to 45 with Graves' hyperthyroidism.

There are many counts of this clonotype. The chain links TRBV11-2 to TRBJ2-3, with D unclear. The V gene lost 6 bases and the J gene lost 9 bases, with 19 bases spanning the gap. CDR1 SGHAT and CDR2 FQNNGV come from the germline V gene. This CDR3 is 14 amino acids long. Here the CDR3 reads CASSKPGQLETQYF. The CDR3 DNA is TGTGCCAGCAGTAAACCGGGCCAACTGGAGACGCAGTATTTT.

This chain links TRBV7-9 with TRBJ1-2; a possible D gene is TRBD1 (6 bases). Trimming removed 3 bases from V and 2 bases from J, with 13 bases in between. The CDR3 loop spans 15 amino acids. Germline-derived CDR1 and CDR2 are SEHNR and FQNEAQ (reference sequence). CDR3 loop: CASSFKTGYNYGYTF. CDR3 sequence (DNA): TGTGCCAGCAGCTTTAAGACAGGCTACAACTATGGCTACACCTTC.

This clonotype was seen ten or more times. This chain links TRBV11-2 with TRBJ2-3; 8 bases are shared with TRBD1. Germline trimming cut 6 bases from V and 0 bases from J; bases unmatched to any gene: 5. This CDR3 has 15 residues. Per germline, CDR1 SGHAT and CDR2 FQNNGV. The CDR3 region has the DNA TGTGCCAGCAGTCGGACAGGGAGGAGCACAGATACGCAGTATTTT. Translation gives CASSRTGRSTDTQYF.

As for this clonotype: One end of the junction does not line up with germline, which may come from a read error. J is TRBJ1-1 and V is TRBV19; no clear D. The CDR3 contains 14 residues. CDR1 and CDR2 from the germline V gene are LNHDA and SQIVND (reference sequence). The CDR3 spells CVSSLGRTNTEAFF. DNA of the CDR3: TGTGTCAGTAGTTTAGGGCGGACGAACACTGAAGCTTTCTTT.

At least ten counts were recorded for this clonotype. The rearrangement links TRBV2 to TRBJ1-1, with D maybe TRBD1 (6 bases). The CDR3 runs 12 residues. The V end was cut by 11 bases, the J end by 7 bases, with 17 bases between. Germline V gene data show CDR1 as SNHLY and CDR2 as FYNNEI. CDR3: CAGGWDVGEAFF. The CDR3 DNA reads as TGTGCCGGGGGCTGGGACGTCGGTGAAGCTTTCTTT.

This clonotype was seen more than once but under ten times. The CDR3 is CASSYLAGTLGEQFF. Written as DNA, the CDR3 is TGTGCCAGCAGCTACCTGGCGGGAACCCTGGGAGAGCAGTTCTTC. The rearrangement joins TRBV9 to TRBJ2-1; possibly TRBD2 for D (6 bases). Germline V gives CDR1 SGDLS, CDR2 YYNGEE. The CDR3 spans 15 residues. Trimming removed 4 bases at V and 10 bases at J, with 21 bases between.

This clonotype was seen a handful of times. This chain connects TRBV7-9 to TRBJ2-1; no clear D. Germline CDR1 SEHNR, CDR2 FQNEAQ (reference sequence). V lost 0 bases and J 12 bases, leaving 9 bases between the germline ends. The CDR3 sequence is 12 residues long. CDR3 nucleotide sequence: TGTGCCAGCAGCTTAGCCGAAGATAGGCAGTTCTTC. Protein: CASSLAEDRQFF. Full variable domain (missing parts from reference TRBV7-9 and TRBJ2-1): DTGVSQNPRHKITKRGQNVTFRCDPISEHNRLYWYRQTLGQGPEFLTYFQNEAQLEKSRLLSDRFSAERPKGSFSTLEIQRTEQGDSAMYLCASSLAEDRQFFGPGTRLTVL.

There are many counts of this clonotype. The V and J genes are TRBV2 and TRBJ2-3, with a tentative D call TRBD2 (5 bases). Germline V lookup: CDR1 SNHLY, CDR2 FYNNEI. Trimming took 8 bases from V and 8 from J, leaving 14 bases between them. This CDR3 region has 12 residues. CDR3 DNA sequence: TGTGCCAGCCGGAGGTTTGGTGGTACGCAGTATTTT. Its protein product is CASRRFGGTQYF.

This clonotype came up many times. This chain uses TRBV20-1 with TRBJ2-5; D may be TRBD2 (6 bases). V was shortened by 2 bases and J by 4 bases, with 17 bases between the two germline ends. Germline V gene lookup returns CDR1 DFQATT and CDR2 SNEGSKA (reference sequence). The CDR3 runs to 15 residues. CDR3 in amino acids: CSARWRGVWTETQYF. DNA for the CDR3: TGCAGTGCTAGATGGCGGGGAGTCTGGACAGAGACCCAGTACTTC.

This clonotype came up many times. The CDR3 DNA sequence: TGTGCCAGCAGTGATTCGGGCCCGCGGATACAGCCCCAGCATTTT. This encodes CASSDSGPRIQPQHF. The V gene is TRBV2, the J gene TRBJ1-5; no clear D gene. Trimming took 3 bases from V and 7 from J, leaving 16 bases between them. CDR1 is SNHLY and CDR2 is FYNNEI in the germline V gene. The CDR3 totals 15 residues.

In nucleotides, the CDR3 is TGCAGCGTGGAAACGAATAGGAGGCAATGGAATGAGCAGTTCTTC. Protein sequence: CSVETNRRQWNEQFF. The chain carries TRBV29-1 and TRBJ2-1, with a possible D match to TRBD2 (5 bases). The ends were cut back, 6 bases at V and 7 bases at J, with 22 bases in the middle. The CDR3 is 15 residues long. Per germline, CDR1 SQVTM and CDR2 ANQGSEA.

This chain uses TRBV29-1 with TRBJ1-2, with 11 bases fitting TRBD1. Germline V CDR1 and CDR2: SQVTM, ANQGSEA. CDR3 length equals 13 residues. V shed 6 bases, J shed 8 bases, and the junction held 8 bases outside the gene matches. CDR3 protein: CSVAGQGAKGYTF. The DNA for the CDR3 is TGCAGCGTCGCCGGACAGGGGGCAAAAGGCTACACCTTC.

This clonotype appeared many times. This chain links TRBV12-3 or TRBV12-4 with TRBJ2-1; 8 bases line up with TRBD1. The junction had 12 bases not matched to a gene; V was cut back by 7 bases and J by 7 bases. The CDR3 is 15 residues long. The CDR3 spells CASTPDRDGRNEQFF. DNA for the CDR3: TGTGCCAGCACCCCGGACAGGGACGGGAGAAATGAGCAGTTCTTC.

V gene TRBV4-1 combines with J gene TRBJ2-5; 11 bases align to TRBD2. V lost 4 bases, J lost 7 bases, and 14 bases stayed unmatched. Looked up from germline, CDR1 is MGHRA and CDR2 is YSYEKL. This CDR3 is 17 amino acids long. CDR3 DNA sequence: TGCGCCAGCAGCCTCTCTAGCGGGAGGACTATGGTACCGACCCAGTACTTC. Its translation: CASSLSSGRTMVPTQYF.